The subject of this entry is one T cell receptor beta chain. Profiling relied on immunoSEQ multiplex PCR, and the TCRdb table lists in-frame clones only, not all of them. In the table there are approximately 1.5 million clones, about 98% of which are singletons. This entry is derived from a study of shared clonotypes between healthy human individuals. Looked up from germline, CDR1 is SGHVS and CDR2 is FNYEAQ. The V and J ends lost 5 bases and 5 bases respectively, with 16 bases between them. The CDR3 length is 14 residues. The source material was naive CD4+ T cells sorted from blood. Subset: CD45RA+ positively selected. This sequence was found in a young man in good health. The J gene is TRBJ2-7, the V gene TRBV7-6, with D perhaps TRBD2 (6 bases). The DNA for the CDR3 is TGTGCCAGCAGCGCGACTAGTCCCCCTAACGAGCAGTACTTC. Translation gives CASSATSPPNEQYF.